A selection of T cell receptor beta chains follows, all from one sample in a study of T cell responses to AZD1222 COVID-19 vaccine. The repertoire was sequenced with immunoSEQ multiplex PCR; TCRdb's copy has only in-frame clones and lacks some. The sample lists some 56,000 clones; 75% to 90% were seen once. This specimen consisted of peripheral blood, obtained on day 0 of AZD1222 vaccination. Source of these receptors: an adult in good health. CDR3s include the opening cysteine and the closing phenylalanine or tryptophan. D genes are given only for firm matches. Only part of the rows carry a size: once, few, many, or a class if the clone is expanded.

d_gene: TRBD2; v_gene: TRBV5-6; abundance: .; j_gene: TRBJ2-2; CDR3aa: CASSPPSGGTGELFF; CDR3nt: TGTGCCAGCAGCCCACCTAGCGGGGGGACCGGGGAGCTGTTTTTT
d_gene: .; v_gene: TRBV10-3; abundance: .; j_gene: TRBJ1-6; CDR3aa: CAISVGGNSPLHF; CDR3nt: TGTGCCATCAGCGTTGGCGGAAATTCACCCCTCCACTTT
d_gene: .; v_gene: TRBV7-2; abundance: .; j_gene: TRBJ1-4; CDR3aa: CASSPRSSRDEKLFF; CDR3nt: TGTGCCAGCAGCCCCCGATCATCACGGGATGAAAAACTGTTTTTT
d_gene: .; v_gene: TRBV25-1; abundance: .; j_gene: TRBJ2-3; CDR3aa: CASSEKDGTDTQYF; CDR3nt: TGTGCCAGCAGTGAGAAGGACGGGACAGATACGCAGTATTTT
d_gene: TRBD2; v_gene: TRBV6-4; abundance: .; j_gene: TRBJ2-1; CDR3aa: CASSEASGAPNEQFF; CDR3nt: TGTGCCAGCAGTGAGGCTAGCGGGGCGCCCAATGAGCAGTTCTTC
d_gene: .; v_gene: TRBV30; abundance: once; j_gene: TRBJ1-1; CDR3aa: CAWSPHRKGRIEAFF; CDR3nt: TGTGCCTGGAGTCCTCACCGGAAGGGACGGATTGAAGCTTTCTTT
d_gene: .; v_gene: TRBV19; abundance: .; j_gene: TRBJ1-6; CDR3aa: CASRSTPGSTMVDNSPLHF; CDR3nt: TGTGCCAGTAGGTCTACCCCGGGATCAACTATGGTGGATAATTCACCCCTCCACTTT
d_gene: .; v_gene: TRBV10-3; abundance: .; j_gene: TRBJ1-1; CDR3aa: CAIREYRDTEAFF; CDR3nt: TGTGCCATCAGGGAATACAGGGATACTGAAGCTTTCTTT
d_gene: .; v_gene: TRBV5-6; abundance: .; j_gene: TRBJ2-7; CDR3aa: CASRFGGQRPYEQYF; CDR3nt: TGTGCCAGCAGATTCGGAGGGCAGAGGCCCTACGAGCAGTACTTC
d_gene: .; v_gene: TRBV4-2; abundance: .; j_gene: TRBJ2-2; CDR3aa: CASSQEMGDSNTGELFF; CDR3nt: TGTGCCAGCAGCCAAGAAATGGGGGATTCGAACACCGGGGAGCTGTTTTTT
d_gene: TRBD2; v_gene: TRBV5-6; abundance: .; j_gene: TRBJ2-7; CDR3aa: CASSSSGTALTYEQYF; CDR3nt: TGTGCCAGCAGCTCAAGCGGGACGGCGCTCACCTACGAGCAGTACTTC
d_gene: .; v_gene: TRBV27; abundance: .; j_gene: TRBJ2-3; CDR3aa: CASSRTTLDTDTQYF; CDR3nt: TGTGCCAGCAGTAGGACCACCCTCGACACAGATACGCAGTATTTT
d_gene: .; v_gene: TRBV29-1; abundance: .; j_gene: TRBJ2-2; CDR3aa: CSVHRTTGELFF; CDR3nt: TGCAGCGTGCATAGGACGACCGGGGAGCTGTTTTTT
d_gene: TRBD1; v_gene: TRBV5-6; abundance: .; j_gene: TRBJ1-1; CDR3aa: CASSWDRSSEAFF; CDR3nt: TGTGCCAGCAGCTGGGACAGGTCTTCTGAAGCTTTCTTT
d_gene: .; v_gene: TRBV14; abundance: .; j_gene: TRBJ2-7; CDR3aa: CASSQGTGIGVWEQYF; CDR3nt: TGTGCCAGCAGCCAAGGAACCGGGATCGGGGTTTGGGAGCAGTACTTC
d_gene: .; v_gene: TRBV6-5; abundance: .; j_gene: TRBJ2-3; CDR3aa: CASSYNSRQDTQYF; CDR3nt: TGTGCCAGCAGTTACAATAGCCGGCAAGATACGCAGTATTTT
d_gene: .; v_gene: TRBV24-1; abundance: .; j_gene: TRBJ2-3; CDR3aa: CATSDFGAGDTQYF; CDR3nt: TGTGCCACCAGTGATTTCGGGGCGGGAGATACGCAGTATTTT
d_gene: .; v_gene: TRBV19; abundance: .; j_gene: TRBJ1-5; CDR3aa: CASSMGLSHSNQPQHF; CDR3nt: TGTGCCAGTAGTATGGGTCTCAGCCATAGCAATCAGCCCCAGCATTTT
d_gene: .; v_gene: TRBV6-7; abundance: once; j_gene: TRBJ2-4; CDR3aa: CASSYSSLPWRNIQYF; CDR3nt: TGTGCCAGCAGTTACTCGAGCTTGCCCTGGAGGAACATTCAGTACTTC
d_gene: .; v_gene: TRBV9; abundance: .; j_gene: TRBJ2-6; CDR3aa: CASSSTTVRYGANVLTF; CDR3nt: TGTGCCAGCAGTTCTACCACTGTGCGGTACGGGGCCAACGTCCTGACTTTC
d_gene: .; v_gene: TRBV10-2; abundance: .; j_gene: TRBJ1-5; CDR3aa: CASRDDTGFGQPQHF; CDR3nt: TGCGCCAGCAGGGATGACACAGGGTTTGGGCAGCCCCAGCATTTT
d_gene: .; v_gene: TRBV12-3/TRBV12-4; abundance: .; j_gene: TRBJ1-1; CDR3aa: CASSFPNTEAFF; CDR3nt: TGTGCCAGCAGTTTTCCGAACACTGAAGCTTTCTTT
d_gene: TRBD2; v_gene: TRBV6-5; abundance: .; j_gene: TRBJ2-1; CDR3aa: CASSTSGGTNEQFF; CDR3nt: TGTGCCAGCAGTACTAGCGGGGGGACCAATGAGCAGTTCTTC
d_gene: .; v_gene: TRBV3-1/TRBV3-2; abundance: .; j_gene: TRBJ2-7; CDR3aa: CASSQGDKAYEQYF; CDR3nt: TGTGCCAGCAGCCAAGGGGACAAAGCCTACGAGCAGTACTTC
d_gene: .; v_gene: TRBV9; abundance: few; j_gene: TRBJ1-2; CDR3aa: CASSGHLTYGYTF; CDR3nt: TGTGCCAGCAGCGGGCATCTTACATATGGCTACACCTTC
d_gene: .; v_gene: TRBV6-5; abundance: .; j_gene: TRBJ1-1; CDR3aa: CASRPGGQNTEAFF; CDR3nt: TGTGCCAGCCGTCCGGGCGGACAGAACACTGAAGCTTTCTTT
d_gene: TRBD2; v_gene: TRBV29-1; abundance: .; j_gene: TRBJ2-3; CDR3aa: CSVEEALAGHTDTQYF; CDR3nt: TGCAGCGTTGAAGAGGCCCTAGCGGGCCACACAGATACGCAGTATTTT
d_gene: TRBD1; v_gene: TRBV2; abundance: .; j_gene: TRBJ2-2; CDR3aa: CASSGEGGNTGELFF; CDR3nt: TGTGCCAGCAGTGGGGAAGGGGGCAACACCGGGGAGCTGTTTTTT
d_gene: .; v_gene: TRBV4-2; abundance: .; j_gene: TRBJ1-6; CDR3aa: CASSQAESQSNSPLHF; CDR3nt: TGTGCCAGCAGCCAAGCCGAGAGCCAAAGTAATTCACCCCTCCACTTT
d_gene: .; v_gene: TRBV19; abundance: .; j_gene: TRBJ1-4; CDR3aa: CASSIGNRIQGEKLFF; CDR3nt: TGTGCCAGTAGTATAGGGAACAGGATTCAAGGTGAAAAACTGTTTTTT
d_gene: .; v_gene: TRBV27; abundance: medium-sized; j_gene: TRBJ2-2; CDR3aa: CASNHGAGELFF; CDR3nt: TGTGCCAGCAACCACGGGGCCGGGGAGCTGTTTTTT
d_gene: .; v_gene: TRBV7-9; abundance: .; j_gene: TRBJ2-7; CDR3aa: CASSFSRDEQYF; CDR3nt: TGTGCCAGCAGCTTCTCCAGAGACGAGCAGTACTTC
d_gene: TRBD1; v_gene: TRBV7-2; abundance: .; j_gene: TRBJ1-5; CDR3aa: CASSSLDRVFNQPQHF; CDR3nt: TGTGCCAGCAGCTCCTTGGACAGGGTATTCAATCAGCCCCAGCATTTT
d_gene: .; v_gene: TRBV6-5; abundance: .; j_gene: TRBJ2-1; CDR3aa: CASSPGYNGIDEQFF; CDR3nt: TGTGCCAGCAGTCCCGGTTATAATGGTATCGATGAGCAGTTCTTC
d_gene: .; v_gene: TRBV5-4; abundance: .; j_gene: TRBJ2-6; CDR3aa: CASSLAAGRTSGANVLTF; CDR3nt: TGTGCCAGCAGCTTGGCCGCGGGACGCACCTCTGGGGCCAACGTCCTGACTTTC